The source of this TCR beta chain is a study of sequential checkpoint blockade in melanoma. Study summary: Randomization was 1:1 between first-line nivolumab→ipilimumab and ipilimumab→nivolumab. Both treatment sequences were followed by maintenance nivolumab.

Treatment here: randomized to nivolumab then ipilimumab (arm A) or the reverse (arm B). Patients had received no earlier DNA-damaging chemotherapy. Live CD3+CD8+ CD19− CD56− cells were sorted from PBMCs. TCRdb's table, derived via immunoSEQ multiplex PCR, lists solely in-frame clones and lacks some. The sample consists of 5,300 or so clones, 60% to 80% of them appearing once. The TCR sequence derives from a human donor with melanoma. The sample consisted of CD8+ T cells sorted from blood (inferred from file names), taken from a patient given nivolumab and ipilimumab in sequence.

CDR3 protein: CATSRDRGLNTEAFF. In DNA form, the CDR3 reads TGTGCCACCAGCAGAGATAGGGGCCTGAACACTGAAGCTTTCTTT. The rearrangement links TRBV15 to TRBJ1-1, with D perhaps TRBD1 (5 bases). CDR1 and CDR2 (germline): LNHNV, YYDKDF (reference sequence). V lost 0 bases, J lost 0 bases, and 8 bases lay in between. This CDR3 is 15 amino acids long.